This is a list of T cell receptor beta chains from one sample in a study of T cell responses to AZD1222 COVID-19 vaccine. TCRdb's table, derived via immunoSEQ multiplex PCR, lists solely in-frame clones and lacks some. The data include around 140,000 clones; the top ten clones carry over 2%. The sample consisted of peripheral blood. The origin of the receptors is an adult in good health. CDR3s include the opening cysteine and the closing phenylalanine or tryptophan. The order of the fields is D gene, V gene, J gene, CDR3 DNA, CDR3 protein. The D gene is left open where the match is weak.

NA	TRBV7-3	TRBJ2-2	TGTGCCAGCAGCTCCTCGACAGGGAGGGTCACCGGGGAGCTGTTTTTT	CASSSSTGRVTGELFF
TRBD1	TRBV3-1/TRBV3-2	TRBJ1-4	TGTGCCAGCAGCTGGACAGGGATGAATGAAAAACTGTTTTTT	CASSWTGMNEKLFF
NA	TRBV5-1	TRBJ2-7	TGCGCCAGCAGCTCCACGACCTACGAGCAGTACTTC	CASSSTTYEQYF
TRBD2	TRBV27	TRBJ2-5	TGTGCCAGCAGTCCTCTGACTAGCGGGGGGCCTCACCAAGAGACCCAGTACTTC	CASSPLTSGGPHQETQYF
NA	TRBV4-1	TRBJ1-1	TGCGCCAGCAGCCCTCGCGGTGGGGGGGAAGGGCCGAACACTGAAGCTTTCTTT	CASSPRGGGEGPNTEAFF
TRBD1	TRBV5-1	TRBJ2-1	TGCGCCAGCAGCTTGGGCCAGGGGGCCTACAATGAGCAGTTCTTC	CASSLGQGAYNEQFF
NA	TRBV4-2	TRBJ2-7	TGTGCCAGCAGCCAAGAGCCAGGCCTGAGCTCCTACGAGCAGTACTTC	CASSQEPGLSSYEQYF
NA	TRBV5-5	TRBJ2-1	TGTGCCAGCAGCCGGGACGGACCCTTGGGGGGGCAGTTCTTC	CASSRDGPLGGQFF
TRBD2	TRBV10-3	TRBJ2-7	TGTGCCATCAGTGAATCTGGGACTAGCGGGGGCGACTTCTACGAGCAGTACTTC	CAISESGTSGGDFYEQYF
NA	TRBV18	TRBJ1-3	TGTGCCAGCTCACCTTCTTCGCTAATCTCTGGAAACACCATATATTTT	CASSPSSLISGNTIYF
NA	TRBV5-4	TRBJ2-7	TGTGCCAGCAGCTTCCCGGAGTCCTACGAGCAGTACTTC	CASSFPESYEQYF
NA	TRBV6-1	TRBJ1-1	TGTGCCAGCAGTGAAGGGGGACTGAACACTGAAGCTTTCTTT	CASSEGGLNTEAFF
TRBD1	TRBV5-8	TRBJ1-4	TGTGCCAGCAGCTTCAGGGGGTGGGATGAAAAACTGTTTTTT	CASSFRGWDEKLFF
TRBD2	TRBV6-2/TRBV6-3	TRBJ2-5	TGTGCCAGCAGTTACTCAGCTAGCGGGGGACCAGAGACCCAGTACTTC	CASSYSASGGPETQYF
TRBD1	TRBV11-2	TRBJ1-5	TGTGCCAGCAGCTTAGGTGGGACAGGGGTTAATCAGCCCCAGCATTTT	CASSLGGTGVNQPQHF
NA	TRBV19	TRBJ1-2	TGTGCCAGTAGAAAACCTTCGGGGGGCTATGGCTACACCTTC	CASRKPSGGYGYTF
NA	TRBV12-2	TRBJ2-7	TGTGCAAGTCGCTTATGTAGGCACTCCTACGAGCAGTACTTC	CASRLCRHSYEQYF
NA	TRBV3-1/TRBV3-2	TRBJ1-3	TGTGCCAGCAGCCACCGAGGAGGAGCTGGAAACACCATATATTTT	CASSHRGGAGNTIYF
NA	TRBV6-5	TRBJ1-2	TGTGCCAGCAGTTACTCCCGCAGGGACTATGGCTACACCTTC	CASSYSRRDYGYTF
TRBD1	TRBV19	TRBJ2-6	TGTGCCAGTTGTATTGCGGGTCCCGCGGGCCGACAGGGGGCTGGTGGGGCCAACGTCCTGACTTTC	CASCIAGPAGRQGAGGANVLTF
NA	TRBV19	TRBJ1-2	TGTGCCAGTAGTATGGCAGGGGTGGGGTCCGGCTACACCTTC	CASSMAGVGSGYTF
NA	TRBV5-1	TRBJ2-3	TGCGCCAGCAGCACGGGACACAGCACAGATACGCAGTATTTT	CASSTGHSTDTQYF
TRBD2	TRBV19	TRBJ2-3	TGTGCCAGTAGTCCCCTTAGCGGGGGGGCCGCAGATACGCAGTATTTT	CASSPLSGGAADTQYF
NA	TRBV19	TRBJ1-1	TGTGCCAGTAGTGGGGGCAGGGGCACTGAAGCTTTCTTT	CASSGGRGTEAFF
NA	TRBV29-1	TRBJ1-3	TGCAGCGTTGCGAGGGACACCAGAAACACCATATATTTT	CSVARDTRNTIYF
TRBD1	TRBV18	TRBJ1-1	TGTGCCAGCTCACGGGCTGACAGGGGATTGAACACTGAAGCTTTCTTT	CASSRADRGLNTEAFF
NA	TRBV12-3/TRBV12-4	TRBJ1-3	TGTGCCAGCAGTTTTGGAGCTTCTAACACCATATATTTT	CASSFGASNTIYF
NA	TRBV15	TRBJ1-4	TGTGCCACCAGCAGAGATCCATCCTTGGACAGAACTAATGAAAAACTGTTTTTT	CATSRDPSLDRTNEKLFF
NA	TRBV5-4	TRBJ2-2	TGTGCCAGCAGCACAGGGGGGGACACCGGGGAGCTGTTTTTT	CASSTGGDTGELFF
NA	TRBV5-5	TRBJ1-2	TGTGCCAGCAGCCCTGGCAGGCTGAGAAGGGACTATGGCTACACCTTC	CASSPGRLRRDYGYTF
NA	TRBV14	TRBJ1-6	TGTGCCAGCAGCCACAGGGGTGGGTCACCCCTCCACTTT	CASSHRGGSPLHF
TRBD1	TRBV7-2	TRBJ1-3	TGTGCCAGCCGGACAGGGGGCCGAAACACCATATATTTT	CASRTGGRNTIYF
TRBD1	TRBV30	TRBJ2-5	TGTGCCTGGAGTCCTTCGACAGGGTGGTCCCGAGAGACCCAGTACTTC	CAWSPSTGWSRETQYF
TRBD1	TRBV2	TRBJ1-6	TGTGCCAGCAGTGAGGAGAGGGGGCTTAATTCACCCCTCCACTTT	CASSEERGLNSPLHF
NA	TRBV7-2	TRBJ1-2	TGTGCCAGCAGTTTTAACACCGGGACATCCTACCAGGCGGGCTACACCTTC	CASSFNTGTSYQAGYTF
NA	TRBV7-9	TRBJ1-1	TGTGCCAGCAGCTTAGAAGGGGGCACTGAAGCTTTCTTT	CASSLEGGTEAFF
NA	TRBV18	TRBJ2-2	TGTGCCAGCTCAAGCACGAACACCGGGGAGCTGTTTTTT	CASSSTNTGELFF
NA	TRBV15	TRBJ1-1	TGTGCCACCAGCCCTTCGGGACTCCTGAACACTGAAGCTTTCTTT	CATSPSGLLNTEAFF
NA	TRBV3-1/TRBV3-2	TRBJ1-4	TGTGCCAGCAGCCCAAGACGCGATGGGATACTGTTTTTT	CASSPRRDGILFF
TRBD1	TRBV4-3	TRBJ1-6	TGCGCCAGCAGCCAACCAGGGGGGGATTCACCCCTCCACTTT	CASSQPGGDSPLHF
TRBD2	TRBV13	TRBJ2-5	TGTGCCACCTCAACAGTGCTAGCGGGGGGAGAGACCCAGTACTTC	CATSTVLAGGETQYF
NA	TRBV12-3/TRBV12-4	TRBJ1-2	TGTGCCAGCAGCAGAGGGGATGACTATGGCTACACCTTC	CASSRGDDYGYTF
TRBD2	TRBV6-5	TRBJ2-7	TGTGCCAGCAGGACCAGAGCGGGGGGCACCTACGAGCAGTACTTC	CASRTRAGGTYEQYF
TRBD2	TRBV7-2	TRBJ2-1	TGTGCCAGCAGCTTACAAGCGGGGGGGCCTGAGCAGTTCTTC	CASSLQAGGPEQFF
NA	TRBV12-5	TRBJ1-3	TGTGCTACCAAGAGCTCTGGAAACACCATATATTTT	CATKSSGNTIYF
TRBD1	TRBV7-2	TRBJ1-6	TGTGCCAGCAGCTTAGTACCCGGGACAGAAAATTCACCCCTCCACTTT	CASSLVPGTENSPLHF
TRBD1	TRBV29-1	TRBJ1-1	TGCAGCGTTTCCCTCGGTCCGGGACAGGGCATTATCGGGGCTTTCTTT	CSVSLGPGQGIIGAFF
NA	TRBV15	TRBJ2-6	TGTGCCACCAGCAGACAGGGACGTAGCTCTGGGGCCAACGTCCTGACTTTC	CATSRQGRSSGANVLTF
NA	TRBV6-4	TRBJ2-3	TGTGCCAGCAGAGCGAGGGGTCCCACAGATACGCAGTATTTT	CASRARGPTDTQYF